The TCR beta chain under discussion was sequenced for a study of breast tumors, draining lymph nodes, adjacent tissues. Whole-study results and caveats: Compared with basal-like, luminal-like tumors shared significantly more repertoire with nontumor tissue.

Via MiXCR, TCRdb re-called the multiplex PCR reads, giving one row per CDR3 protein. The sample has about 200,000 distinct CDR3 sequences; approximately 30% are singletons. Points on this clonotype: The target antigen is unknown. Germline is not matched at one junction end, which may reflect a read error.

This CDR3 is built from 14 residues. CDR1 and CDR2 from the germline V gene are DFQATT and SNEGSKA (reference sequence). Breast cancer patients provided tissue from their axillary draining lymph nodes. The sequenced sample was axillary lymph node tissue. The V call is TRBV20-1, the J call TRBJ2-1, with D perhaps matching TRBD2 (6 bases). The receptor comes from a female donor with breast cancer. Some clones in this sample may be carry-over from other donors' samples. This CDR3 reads CSARGLGGYNEQSF. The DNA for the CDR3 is TGCAGTGCTAGAGGGTTGGGGGGATACAATGAGCAGTCCTTC.